This T cell receptor beta chain was retrieved from a study of blood T cells in healthy people across ages. Researchers collected 7.5 to 10 milliliters of peripheral blood from every single donor. A second PCR of about 7 to 11 cycles used a sample-barcoded 5' primer and a J-beta primer mix. From each sample, at least 2.5 million paired-end reads containing CDR3 were obtained. MiXCR was run by TCRdb on the 5' RACE reads, yielding one entry per CDR3 protein. The sample shows about 570,000 distinct CDR3 sequences, 25% to 30% of them seen only once. Study-wide results and limits: The study found more naive CD4+ cells and higher diversity in long-lived than aged donors. Strong correlation existed between TCR beta diversity and naive T cell percentage.

V lost 4 bases to trimming and J lost 0 bases; unmatched junction nucleotides: 11. The CDR3 consists of 17 residues. Looked up from germline, CDR1 is LGHDT and CDR2 is YNNKEL (reference sequence). About this clonotype: Its specificity is not known.

The sample was blood. The V and J genes are TRBV3-1 and TRBJ2-5; 7 nucleotides align to TRBD2. The sequence was collected from a woman in her 70s in good health. This chain's CDR3 is CASSPLSGTMYQETQYF. CDR3 coding DNA: TGTGCCAGCAGCCCCCTTTCCGGGACTATGTACCAAGAGACCCAGTACTTC.